This entry concerns a single TCR beta chain. No antigen is known for it. This sample stems from a study of T cells in Graves' hyperthyroidism and ophthalmopathy. Across the whole study: Peripheral blood was acquired at first diagnosis, ahead of any therapy whatsoever. Whole-study findings and limits: Before onset, by a median of around six months, the model predicted ophthalmopathy. Within blood appeared most thyroid clonotypes that had expanded above 0.001.

Germline V gives CDR1 LNHDA, CDR2 SQIVND (reference sequence). This CDR3 has 16 residues. Trimming removed 3 bases at V and 6 bases at J, with 17 bases between. From RNA transcripts, TCR beta CDR3 regions were amplified. Carried out on the TCR CDR3, a first-round RT-PCR used the HTBI primer set. TCRdb called the multiplex PCR reads again in MiXCR, with one record for every CDR3 protein. The table records fewer than 400,000 distinct CDR3 sequences, over 11% of them present only once. Based on clinical symptoms, serum thyroxine and TRAb, thyroid ultrasound and orbital computed tomography, diagnoses were reached.

The sequenced material came from blood. This chain uses TRBV19 with TRBJ2-2, with no clear D. The source of this sequence is a man aged 50-59 years with Graves' ophthalmopathy. CDR3 DNA: TGTGCCAGTAGTATCTCCCCCCTGATCAAGTCCGGGGAGCTGTTTTTT. It is translated as CASSISPLIKSGELFF.